These 8 T cell receptor beta chains share one sample of origin, sequenced in a study of T-cell reconstitution after alpha-beta-depleted transplantation in children. The authors prepared the TCRbeta library with unique molecular identifiers. TCRdb reanalysed the PCR reads using MiXCR and keeps one entry per CDR3 protein. The repertoire holds 550,000 to 800,000 distinct CDR3 sequences, with roughly 13% as singletons. Sequencing was performed on PBMCs, taken before TCRalphabeta/CD19-depleted stem cell transplant. Receptors were obtained from a girl aged 2 to 10 with congenital amegakaryocytic thrombocytopenia, due to receive a stem cell transplant.

This clonotype was counted at least ten times. V usage is TRBV4-1 and J usage is TRBJ2-2; D is perhaps TRBD1 (6 bases). Trimming took 6 bases from V and 1 from J, leaving 9 bases between them. The CDR3 loop spans 14 amino acids. From germline, CDR1 is MGHRA and CDR2 YSYEKL. CDR3 sequence (DNA): TGCGCCAGCAGTCGACAGGAGAACACCGGGGAGCTGTTTTTT. Translation gives CASSRQENTGELFF.

CDR3 sequence reads: CASSVVLAANTGELFF. The CDR3 DNA is TGTGCCAGCAGTGTGGTTTTAGCAGCGAACACCGGGGAGCTGTTTTTT. V and J are TRBV2 and TRBJ2-2, with D uncertain. The V end was cut by 4 bases, the J end by 0 bases, with 12 bases between. CDR1 and CDR2 (germline): SNHLY, FYNNEI. The CDR3 is 16 amino acids.

This clonotype showed up many times. The chain employs TRBV4-1 and TRBJ1-3; D is unclear. V lost 2 bases and J lost 4, with 3 bases in between. The CDR3 totals 12 residues. The V gene's germline CDR1 is MGHRA and CDR2 YSYEKL. The CDR3 spells CASSQLGNTIYF. For the CDR3, the DNA is TGCGCCAGCAGCCAACTCGGAAACACCATATATTTT.

This chain uses TRBV30 with TRBJ2-3, with a tentative D call TRBD1 (5 bases). Looked up from germline, CDR1 is GTSNPN and CDR2 is SVGIG (reference sequence). Between the trimmed V and J ends, which lost 5 bases and 0 bases, there was a span of 15 bases. CDR3 size: 15 residues. In DNA, the CDR3 is TGTGCCTGGGGGGTTGGGGCAGCGAGCACAGATACGCAGTATTTT. It specifies CAWGVGAASTDTQYF.

In this sample, this clonotype turned up many times. The rearrangement joins TRBV29-1 to TRBJ2-2; the D gene is possibly TRBD2 (6 bases). CDR3 length: 14 residues. Germline CDR1 reads SQVTM; CDR2 reads ANQGSEA. Trimming removed 6 bases at V and 7 bases at J, with 18 bases between. DNA for the CDR3: TGCAGCGTGGATGGAGGGGTGGAGAGCGGGGAGCTGTTTTTT. Its translation is CSVDGGVESGELFF.

Many counts were recorded for this clonotype. The chain uses TRBV29-1 and TRBJ2-2, with D unresolved. The CDR3 covers 12 residues. Trimming cost V 5 bases and J 7 bases, with 11 bases left between them. CDR1 SQVTM and CDR2 ANQGSEA come from the germline V gene. The CDR3 loop reads CSVTHFGGELFF. In nucleotides, the CDR3 is TGCAGCGTTACTCACTTTGGCGGGGAGCTGTTTTTT.

There are many counts of this clonotype. The chain carries TRBV20-1 and TRBJ2-1; D call uncertain. From germline, CDR1 is DFQATT and CDR2 SNEGSKA (reference sequence). Trimming left V 6 bases short and J 0 bases short, with 9 bases between. The CDR3 consists of 13 residues. In DNA form, the CDR3 reads TGCAGTGCCACAAAAAGCTCCTACAATGAGCAGTTCTTC. Translation: CSATKSSYNEQFF.

This clonotype showed up many times. V and J are TRBV20-1 and TRBJ2-1; TRBD2 matches 11 bases. CDR3 size: 15 residues. Losses at the gene ends were 4 bases for V and 2 bases for J; bases not matched to a gene: 4. CDR1 is DFQATT, CDR2 SNEGSKA, per germline (reference sequence). CDR3 coding DNA: TGCAGTGCTATCAATAGCGGGAGGGCCTACAATGAGCAGTTCTTC. This translates into CSAINSGRAYNEQFF.